Following are 4 T cell receptor beta chains from one sample sequenced in a study of blood T cell repertoires in COVID-19. Using immunoSEQ multiplex PCR, the repertoire was profiled, and TCRdb retains in-frame clones only, with some absent. The sample shows about 54,000 clones, roughly 87% of them seen only once. What was sequenced was peripheral blood. Every receptor here comes from a man aged 50 to 60 with active COVID-19.

V usage is TRBV7-2 and J usage is TRBJ1-5; TRBD1 matches at 9 bases. The CDR3 totals 17 residues. Trimming removed 1 base from V and 7 bases from J; junction bases left unmatched: 11. Germline V gives CDR1 SGHTA, CDR2 FQGNSA. CDR3 region: CASSLGQLDRGGQPQHF. CDR3 nucleotides: TGTGCCAGCAGCTTAGGCCAATTGGACAGGGGAGGGCAGCCCCAGCATTTT.

This chain connects TRBV2 to TRBJ2-7; 12 bases are a match to TRBD2. Per germline, CDR1 SNHLY and CDR2 FYNNEI. This CDR3 region has 16 residues. The junction had 5 bases not matched to a gene; V was cut back by 5 bases and J by 0 bases. CDR3 protein: CASSPGLAGISYEQYF. CDR3 nucleotides: TGTGCCAGCAGTCCCGGACTAGCGGGGATCTCCTACGAGCAGTACTTC.

As for this clone: At one end, the junction sequence differs from germline, possibly due to a read error. The rearrangement links TRBV29-1 to TRBJ1-2; tentatively, D is TRBD1 (6 bases). Germline V gives CDR1 SQVTM, CDR2 ANQGSEA. The CDR3 extends over 13 amino acids. The CDR3 DNA reads as TGCAGCGTCGAAGGGGGGGGGCCCTATGGCTACACCTTC. Its protein product is CSVEGGGPYGYTF.

The V gene is TRBV3-1 (or the pseudogene TRBV3-2), the J gene TRBJ2-7; the match to TRBD2 covers 9 bases. V gave up 2 bases and J gave up 4 bases; unmatched junction bases: 6. Germline assignment: CDR1 LGHDT and CDR2 YNNKEL (reference sequence). The CDR3 length is 15 residues. The CDR3: CASSQRASGVYEQYF. In DNA, the CDR3 is TGTGCCAGCAGCCAAAGGGCTAGCGGGGTTTACGAGCAGTACTTC.